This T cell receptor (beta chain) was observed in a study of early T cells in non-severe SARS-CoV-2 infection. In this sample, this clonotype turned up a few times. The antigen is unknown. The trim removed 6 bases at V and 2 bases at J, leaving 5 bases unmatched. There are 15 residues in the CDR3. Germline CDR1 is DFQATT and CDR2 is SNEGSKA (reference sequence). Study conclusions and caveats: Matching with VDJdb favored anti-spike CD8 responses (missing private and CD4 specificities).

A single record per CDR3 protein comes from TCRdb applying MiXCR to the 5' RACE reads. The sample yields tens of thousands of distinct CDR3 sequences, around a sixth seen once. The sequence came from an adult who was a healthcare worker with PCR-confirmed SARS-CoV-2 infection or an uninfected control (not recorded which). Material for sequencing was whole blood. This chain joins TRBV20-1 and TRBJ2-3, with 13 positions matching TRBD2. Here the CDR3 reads CSASGTSGNTDTQYF. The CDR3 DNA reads TGCAGTGCGTCCGGGACTAGCGGGAACACAGATACGCAGTATTTT.